This TCR beta chain was captured in a study of blood T cells in healthy people across ages (dated by TCRdb to 2015 to 2017). For the wider study: Template switching captured roughly one uniquely barcoded TCR beta cDNA molecule per two T cells in model experiments. Using deep sequencing normalized with unique cDNA molecular identifiers, the study measured how TCR beta repertoire diversity changes with age. The donors were split into four age groups: young (average around 17 years), middle-aged (39), aged (more than 60) and long-lived (about 82). For two donors (one aged 18 to 30 and one aged 80 or older), the study analyzed two additional independent replicas of 1 million unique cDNA reads from the same blood draw.

On the study overall, not on this receptor specifically: As age increased, observed TCR beta diversity per million T cells dropped in a roughly linear way, and a significant reduction was already evident by age about 40. There was a strong correlation between observed TCR beta diversity and the percentage of naive T cells measured by flow cytometry. Compared with the aged group, the long-lived group had more naive CD4+ T cells, fewer expanded clones and increased TCR diversity, suggesting age selection. Since profiling was done on bulk unsorted PBMCs, naive and antigen-experienced compartments could not be conclusively compared. Estimates of total diversity from one million sequenced T cells were regarded as lower bounds and underestimates. Because donor CMV infection status was unknown, age-related changes in expanded clonotypes were potentially confounded.

Donors were about 36 systemically healthy Caucasian individuals from Russia aged roughly 6 to 90 years. Each donor gave 8 to 10 milliliters of peripheral blood, drawn into EDTA-treated Vacutainer tubes. Ficoll-Paque density-gradient centrifugation was used to isolate PBMCs, with at least 6 million per sample. Total RNA was extracted from PBMCs with Trizol reagent, with at least 6 micrograms obtained per sample. For every donor, flow cytometry on a PBMC aliquot measured the percentage of naive CD45RAhigh/CD27high T cells. Details on this clonotype: Its antigen remains unidentified. No much larger clone exists at a distance of one base, and base qualities are not known.

Library preparation used 5' RACE. The instrument given in TCRdb is Illumina HiSeq 2500. The second PCR ran for roughly 6 to 11 cycles and used a J-beta primer mix along with a sample-barcoded 5' primer. A template-switch 5' adaptor carrying 12 random nucleotides introduced a unique molecular identifier onto each TCR beta cDNA molecule. At least 2.5 million CDR3-containing paired-end reads were obtained from each sample. First-strand cDNA was synthesized from all RNA with the Mint cDNA synthesis kit, primed by a TRBC-specific oligonucleotide. Following uracil-DNA glycosylase treatment, all cDNA underwent a first 18-cycle PCR with the universal primers M1SS and BC2_uni_R. Concerning the study's data processing: Each sample was normalized by randomly selecting 1 million high-quality reads, each carrying a distinct molecular identifier. Reads sharing molecular identifiers were discarded rather than binned into consensus sequences. MiTCR, with a Q25 quality threshold and the strictest error-elimination algorithm, was used for CDR3 identification, clonotype clustering and error correction. A nonparametric unseen species model with Euler transformation was used to estimate a lower bound on total TCR beta diversity. TCRdb reworked the public reads: Q25 trimming with fastp, MiXCR clone assembly, productive beta chains retained. Identical CDR3 protein sequences are pooled into one entry, listed with their most common genes and DNA. The V and J calls were determined by TCRdb, not by the authors. The sample yields more than 900,000 distinct CDR3 sequences; 25% to 30% were counted once. 10% to 13% of the sample is held by the ten biggest clonotypes.

The germline V end is reduced by 2 bases and the J end by 7 bases; junction bases left unmatched: 5. There are 14 amino acids in the CDR3, from cysteine to phenylalanine inclusive. CDR3 DNA only is kept here, 42 bases in frame from base 1. CDR1 and CDR2, looked up from the germline V gene (reference sequence), are SEHNR and FQNEAQ. This sample also appeared in a second study, on T cells of mothers and their children. Taken from the second paper: Donors were nine systemically healthy Caucasian individuals: three mothers and their six children. cDNA synthesis used all of the extracted RNA, with around 1.5 ug of RNA in each 15 ul reaction. In the second PCR, sample barcodes and 2-4 random nucleotides were introduced via the M1S primer. Each mother yielded over 8.5 million TCR beta CDR3 reads and each child 2.5 million to 3 million reads. TCR recombination output is similarly shaped by thymic selection in related and unrelated pairs, with a minor effect exerted by inherited differences. Normalized repertoire overlap was always slightly but never significantly higher in related than unrelated mother-child pairs. No persistent microchimeric T cell clones were detected, at a sensitivity of around 97 clones per million clonotypes. To look for features that set related mother-child pairs apart from unrelated individuals, the researchers ran deep NGS to compare the TCR beta repertoires of mothers and children. Mothers averaged around 40 +/- 4 years of age and children averaged about 10 +/- 4 years. After adapter ligation was performed with NEBNext reagents, the libraries were sequenced on an Illumina HiSeq 2000 with 100+100 nt paired-end reads. To prevent cross-contamination, the mother and child libraries were prepared a month apart and were sequenced in separate runs. For each donor, between about 500,000 and 2,200,000 distinct TCR beta clonotypes were identified. Naive TCR beta clonotypes were estimated from low-frequency clonotypes matched to each donor's FACS-determined naive share, without sorting.

Recombination joined TRBV7-9 with TRBJ2-1; TRBD2 lines up with 7 middle nucleotides. Source material: blood. The TCR originated in a woman aged 40 to 50 in good health. Read as DNA, the sequence is TGTGCCAGCAGCTTATCGACTAGCCGGAATGAGCAGTTCTTC. This codes for CASSLSTSRNEQFF.